Sequencing of this TCR beta chain was carried out in a study of T cells in Graves' hyperthyroidism and ophthalmopathy. Overall study context: At initial diagnosis, before any treatment had begun, peripheral blood was obtained.

TCR beta CDR3 regions were amplified from RNA transcripts. HTBI primers drove first-round RT-PCR of the TCR CDR3. TCRdb fed the multiplex PCR reads into MiXCR, producing one record per CDR3 protein. There are hundreds of thousands of distinct CDR3 sequences in the sample; roughly 15% occur only once, and about 21% lies in the top ten. Regarding this clonotype: Its antigen remains unidentified.

The CDR3 runs to 15 residues. The germline V and J ends were trimmed by 2 bases and 6 bases, with 17 bases remaining between them. In germline, CDR1 is MNHEY, CDR2 SVGAGI. Study-wide results and caveats: Most expanded thyroid clonotypes above 0.001 also appeared in blood.

The origin of this receptor is a woman in her fifties or sixties with Graves' ophthalmopathy. Sequencing was carried out using blood. This rearrangement joins TRBV6-5 to TRBJ2-7; unclear D gene. The CDR3 DNA is TGTGCCAGCAGTTACCTCGGTCCATTTTTCGCCGAGCAGTACTTC. Its protein product is CASSYLGPFFAEQYF.